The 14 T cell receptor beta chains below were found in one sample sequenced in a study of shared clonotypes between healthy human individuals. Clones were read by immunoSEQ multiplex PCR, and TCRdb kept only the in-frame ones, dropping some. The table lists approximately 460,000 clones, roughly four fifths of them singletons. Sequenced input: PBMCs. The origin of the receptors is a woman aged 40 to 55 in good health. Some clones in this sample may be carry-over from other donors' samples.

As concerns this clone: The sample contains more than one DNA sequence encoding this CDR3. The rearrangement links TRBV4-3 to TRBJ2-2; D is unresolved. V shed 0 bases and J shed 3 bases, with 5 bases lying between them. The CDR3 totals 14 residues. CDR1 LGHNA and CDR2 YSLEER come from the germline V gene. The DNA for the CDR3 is TGCGCCAGCAGCCAAGAGCCCTACACCGGGGAGCTGTTTTTT. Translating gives CASSQEPYTGELFF.

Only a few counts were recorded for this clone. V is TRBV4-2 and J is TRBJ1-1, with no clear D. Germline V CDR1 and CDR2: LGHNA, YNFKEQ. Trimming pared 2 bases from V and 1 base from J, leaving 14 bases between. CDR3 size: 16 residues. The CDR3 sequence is CASSQINGRGNTEAFF. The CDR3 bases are TGTGCCAGCAGCCAAATTAACGGACGAGGGAACACTGAAGCTTTCTTT.

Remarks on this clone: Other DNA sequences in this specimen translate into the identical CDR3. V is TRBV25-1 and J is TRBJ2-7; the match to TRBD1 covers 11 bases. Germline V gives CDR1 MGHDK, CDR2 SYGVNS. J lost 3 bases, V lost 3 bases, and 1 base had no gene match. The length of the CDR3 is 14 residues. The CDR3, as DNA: TGTGCCAGCAGTGAGGGGACAGGGGGCTACGAGCAGTACTTC. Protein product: CASSEGTGGYEQYF.

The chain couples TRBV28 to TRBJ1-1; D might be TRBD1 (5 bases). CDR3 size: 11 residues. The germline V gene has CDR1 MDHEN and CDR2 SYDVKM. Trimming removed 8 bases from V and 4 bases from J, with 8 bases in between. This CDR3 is CASYGGTEAFF. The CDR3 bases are TGTGCCAGCTACGGGGGCACTGAAGCTTTCTTT.

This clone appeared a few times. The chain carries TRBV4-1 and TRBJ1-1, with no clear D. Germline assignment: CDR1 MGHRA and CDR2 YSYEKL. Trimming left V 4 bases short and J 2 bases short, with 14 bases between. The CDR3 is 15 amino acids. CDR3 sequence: CASSPSSTPNTEAFF. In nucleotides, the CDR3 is TGCGCCAGCAGCCCGTCCTCTACACCCAACACTGAAGCTTTCTTT.

The CDR3: CASSLVGTSGNTIYF. Here the CDR3 DNA reads TGTGCCAGCAGCTTAGTCGGCACCTCTGGAAACACCATATATTTT. The chain combines TRBV7-2 with TRBJ1-3, with unresolved D. CDR1 is SGHTA, CDR2 FQGNSA, per germline. Trimming removed 1 base from V and 0 bases from J, with 7 bases in between. The CDR3 runs 15 residues. The full variable domain, rest sourced from reference TRBV7-2 and TRBJ1-3, is GAGVSQSPSNKVTEKGKDVELRCDPISGHTALYWYRQSLGQGLEFLIYFQGNSAPDKSGLPSDRFSAERTGGSVSTLTIQRTQQEDSAVYLCASSLVGTSGNTIYFGEGSWLTVV.

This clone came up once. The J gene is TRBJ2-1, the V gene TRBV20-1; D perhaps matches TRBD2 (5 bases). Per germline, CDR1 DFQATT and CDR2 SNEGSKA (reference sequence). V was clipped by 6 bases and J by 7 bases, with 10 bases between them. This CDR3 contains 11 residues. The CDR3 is CSAVAQNEQFF. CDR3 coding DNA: TGCAGTGCAGTAGCGCAGAATGAGCAGTTCTTC.

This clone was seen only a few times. The CDR3 loop reads CASSEAGTKQYF. The CDR3 DNA reads TGTGCCAGCAGTGAAGCCGGGACAAAGCAGTACTTC. The gene calls are TRBV6-1 and TRBJ2-7; D may be TRBD1 (6 bases). This CDR3 region has 12 residues. Germline loops: CDR1 MNHNS, CDR2 SASEGT. The ends were cut back, 0 bases at V and 8 bases at J, with 8 bases in the middle.

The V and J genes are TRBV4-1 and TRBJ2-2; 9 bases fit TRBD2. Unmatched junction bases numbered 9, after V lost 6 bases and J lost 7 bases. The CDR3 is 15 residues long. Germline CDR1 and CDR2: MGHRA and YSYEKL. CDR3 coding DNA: TGCGCCAGCAGAGTGGCGGGAGGGCGTGGCGGGGAGCTGTTTTTT. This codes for CASRVAGGRGGELFF.

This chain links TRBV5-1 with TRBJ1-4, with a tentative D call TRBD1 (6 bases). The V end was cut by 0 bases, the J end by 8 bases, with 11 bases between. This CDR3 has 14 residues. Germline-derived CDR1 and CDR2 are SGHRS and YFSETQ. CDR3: CASSLASGEEKLFF. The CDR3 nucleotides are TGCGCCAGCAGCTTGGCGTCAGGGGAGGAAAAACTGTTTTTT.

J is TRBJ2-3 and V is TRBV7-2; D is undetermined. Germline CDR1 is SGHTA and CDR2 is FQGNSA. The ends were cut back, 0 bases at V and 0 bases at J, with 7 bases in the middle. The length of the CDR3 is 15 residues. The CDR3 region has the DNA TGTGCCAGCAGCTTAGCGACGGCTAGCACAGATACGCAGTATTTT. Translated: CASSLATASTDTQYF.

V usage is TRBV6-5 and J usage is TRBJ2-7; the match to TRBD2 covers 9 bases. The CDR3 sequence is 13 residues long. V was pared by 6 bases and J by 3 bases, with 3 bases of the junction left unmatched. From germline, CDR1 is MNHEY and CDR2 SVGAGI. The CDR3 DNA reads TGTGCCAGCAGCGGGACTAGCAACTACGAGCAGTACTTC. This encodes CASSGTSNYEQYF.

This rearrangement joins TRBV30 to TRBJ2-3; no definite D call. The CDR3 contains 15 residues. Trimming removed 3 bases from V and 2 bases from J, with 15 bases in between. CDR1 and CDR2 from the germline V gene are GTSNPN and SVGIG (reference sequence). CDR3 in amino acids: CAWSPFADITDTQYF. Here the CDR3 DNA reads TGTGCCTGGAGCCCGTTTGCGGATATCACAGATACGCAGTATTTT.

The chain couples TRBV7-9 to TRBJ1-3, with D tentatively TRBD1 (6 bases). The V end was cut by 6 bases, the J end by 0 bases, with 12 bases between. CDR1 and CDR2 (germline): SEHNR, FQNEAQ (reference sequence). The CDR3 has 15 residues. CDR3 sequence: CASRPDRSSGNTIYF. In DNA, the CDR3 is TGTGCCAGCAGGCCCGACAGGAGCTCTGGAAACACCATATATTTT.